This T cell receptor (beta chain) was recorded in a study of blood T cells in healthy people across ages. This clonotype has just a few counts. PCR was performed a second time for about 6 to 11 cycles using a sample-barcoded 5' primer and a J-beta primer mix. From the 5' RACE reads, TCRdb called clonotypes with MiXCR, one entry per CDR3 protein. The table lists 750,000 to 950,000 distinct CDR3 sequences, approximately 24% of them singletons. Germline loops: CDR1 SGDLS, CDR2 YYNGEE. The CDR3 covers 15 residues. Trimming cost V 3 bases and J 0 bases, with 9 bases left between them. The sample was also linked to a second study, of T cells of mothers and their children.

The receptor comes from a boy between 10 and 17 years old in good health. This chain uses TRBV9 with TRBJ2-2; D might be TRBD1 (6 bases). Sequences were obtained from blood. Written as DNA, the CDR3 is TGTGCCAGCAGCGAGAGGACAGCGAACACCGGGGAGCTGTTTTTT. It codes for CASSERTANTGELFF.